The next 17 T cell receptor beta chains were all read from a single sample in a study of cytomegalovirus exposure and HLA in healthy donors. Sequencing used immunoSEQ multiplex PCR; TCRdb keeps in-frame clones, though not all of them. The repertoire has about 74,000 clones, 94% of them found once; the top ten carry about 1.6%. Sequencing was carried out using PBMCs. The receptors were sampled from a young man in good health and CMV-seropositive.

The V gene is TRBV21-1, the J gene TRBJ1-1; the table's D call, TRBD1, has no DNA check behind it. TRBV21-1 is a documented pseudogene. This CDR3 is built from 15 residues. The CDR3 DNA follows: TGTGCCAGCAGCAAAGGTGGGGGCATGAACACTGAAGCTTTCTTT. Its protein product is CASSKGGGMNTEAFF.

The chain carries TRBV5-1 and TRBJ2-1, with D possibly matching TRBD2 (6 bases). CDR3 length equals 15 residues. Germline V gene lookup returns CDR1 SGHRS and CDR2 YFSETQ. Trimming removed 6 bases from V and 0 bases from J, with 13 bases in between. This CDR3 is CASTAGPSSYNEQFF. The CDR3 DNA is TGCGCCAGCACCGCGGGACCCAGCTCCTACAATGAGCAGTTCTTC.

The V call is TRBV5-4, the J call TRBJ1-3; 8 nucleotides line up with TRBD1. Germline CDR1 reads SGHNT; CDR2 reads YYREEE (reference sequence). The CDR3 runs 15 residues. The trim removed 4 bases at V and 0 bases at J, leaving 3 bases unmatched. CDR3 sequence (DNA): TGTGCCAGCAGCAGCACAGGGGGCTCTGGAAACACCATATATTTT. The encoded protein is CASSSTGGSGNTIYF. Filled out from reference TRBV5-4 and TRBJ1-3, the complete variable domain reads ETGVTQSPTHLIKTRGQQVTLRCSSQSGHNTVSWYQQALGQGPQFIFQYYREEENGRGNFPPRFSGLQFPNYSSELNVNALELDDSALYLCASSSTGGSGNTIYFGEGSWLTVV.

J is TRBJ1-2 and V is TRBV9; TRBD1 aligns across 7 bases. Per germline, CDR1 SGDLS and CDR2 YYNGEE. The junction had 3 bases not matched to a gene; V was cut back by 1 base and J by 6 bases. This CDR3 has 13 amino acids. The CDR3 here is CASSVRGLNGYTF. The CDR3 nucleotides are TGTGCCAGCAGCGTAAGGGGGCTCAATGGCTACACCTTC.

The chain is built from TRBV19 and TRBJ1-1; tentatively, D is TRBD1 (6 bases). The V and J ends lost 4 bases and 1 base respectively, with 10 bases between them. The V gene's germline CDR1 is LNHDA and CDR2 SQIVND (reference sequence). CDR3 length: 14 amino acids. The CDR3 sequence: CASSTRQENTEAFF. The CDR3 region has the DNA TGTGCCAGTAGTACCCGACAGGAGAACACTGAAGCTTTCTTT.

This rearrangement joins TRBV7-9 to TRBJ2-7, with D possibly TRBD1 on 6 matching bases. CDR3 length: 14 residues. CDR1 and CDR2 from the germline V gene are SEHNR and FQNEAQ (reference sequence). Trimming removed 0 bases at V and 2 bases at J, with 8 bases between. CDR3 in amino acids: CASSLAGQAYEQYF. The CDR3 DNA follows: TGTGCCAGCAGCTTAGCGGGACAAGCCTACGAGCAGTACTTC.

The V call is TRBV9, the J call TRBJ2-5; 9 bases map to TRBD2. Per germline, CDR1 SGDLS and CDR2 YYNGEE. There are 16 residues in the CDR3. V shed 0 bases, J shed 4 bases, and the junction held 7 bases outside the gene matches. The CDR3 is CASSVGGGRARETQYF. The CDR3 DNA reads TGTGCCAGCAGCGTAGGTGGCGGGAGGGCTCGAGAGACCCAGTACTTC.

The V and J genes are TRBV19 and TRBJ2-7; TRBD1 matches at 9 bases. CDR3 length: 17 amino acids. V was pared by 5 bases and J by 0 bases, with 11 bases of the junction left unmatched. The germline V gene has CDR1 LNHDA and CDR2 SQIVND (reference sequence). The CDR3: CASSSGTGTWSSYEQYF. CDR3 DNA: TGTGCCAGTAGTTCCGGGACAGGGACTTGGAGCTCCTACGAGCAGTACTTC.

CDR3 DNA sequence: TGTGCCAGCAGCTTCCCAATGTTGGGGACAGGCGTGAGCACAGATACGCAGTATTTT. It is translated as CASSFPMLGTGVSTDTQYF. The genes are TRBV5-6 and TRBJ2-3; TRBD1 aligns across 8 bases. The CDR3 is 19 amino acids. Germline V gives CDR1 SGHDT, CDR2 YYEEEE. The V and J ends lost 2 bases and 0 bases, in that order; junction bases with no gene match: 14.

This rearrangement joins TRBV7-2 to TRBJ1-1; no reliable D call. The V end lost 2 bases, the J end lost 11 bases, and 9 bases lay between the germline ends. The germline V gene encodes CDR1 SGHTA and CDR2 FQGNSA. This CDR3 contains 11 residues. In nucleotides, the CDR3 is TGTGCCAGCAGCTTACGGGATAAGGCTTTCTTT. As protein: CASSLRDKAFF.

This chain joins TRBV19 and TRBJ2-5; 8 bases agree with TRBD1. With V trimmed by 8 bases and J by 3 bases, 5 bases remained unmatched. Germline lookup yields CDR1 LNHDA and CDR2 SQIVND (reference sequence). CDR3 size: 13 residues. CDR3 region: CASRVGQEETQYF. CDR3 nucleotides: TGTGCCAGTCGAGTGGGACAGGAAGAGACCCAGTACTTC.

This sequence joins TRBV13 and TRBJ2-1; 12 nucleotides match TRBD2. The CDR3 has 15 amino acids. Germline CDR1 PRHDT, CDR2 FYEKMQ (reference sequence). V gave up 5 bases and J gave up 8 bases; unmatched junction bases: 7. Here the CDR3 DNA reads TGTGCCAGCAGCAGACTAGCGGGAGCAGGCGATGAGCAGTTCTTC. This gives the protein CASSRLAGAGDEQFF.

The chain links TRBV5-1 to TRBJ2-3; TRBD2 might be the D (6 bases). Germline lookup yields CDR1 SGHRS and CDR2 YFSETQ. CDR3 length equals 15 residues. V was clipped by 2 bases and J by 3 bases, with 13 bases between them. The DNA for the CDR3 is TGCGCCAGCAGCTTAGCGGGTATGGTGACAGATACGCAGTATTTT. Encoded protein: CASSLAGMVTDTQYF. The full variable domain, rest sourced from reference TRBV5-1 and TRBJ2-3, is KAGVTQTPRYLIKTRGQQVTLSCSPISGHRSVSWYQQTPGQGLQFLFEYFSETQRNKGNFPGRFSGRQFSNSRSEMNVSTLELGDSALYLCASSLAGMVTDTQYFGPGTRLTVL.

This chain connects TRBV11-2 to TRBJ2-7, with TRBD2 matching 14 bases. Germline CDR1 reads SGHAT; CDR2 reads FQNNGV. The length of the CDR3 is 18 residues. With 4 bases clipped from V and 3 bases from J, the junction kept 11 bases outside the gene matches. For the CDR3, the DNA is TGTGCCAGCAGCTCCGGGACTAGCGGGAGTTATTCAAACTACGAGCAGTACTTC. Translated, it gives CASSSGTSGSYSNYEQYF.

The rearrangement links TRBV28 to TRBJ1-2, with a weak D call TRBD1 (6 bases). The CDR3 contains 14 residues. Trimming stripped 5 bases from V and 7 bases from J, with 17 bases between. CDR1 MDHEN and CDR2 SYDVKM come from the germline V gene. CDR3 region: CASSPSGGASGYTF. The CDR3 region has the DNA TGTGCCAGCAGTCCTTCTGGGGGGGCAAGTGGCTACACCTTC.

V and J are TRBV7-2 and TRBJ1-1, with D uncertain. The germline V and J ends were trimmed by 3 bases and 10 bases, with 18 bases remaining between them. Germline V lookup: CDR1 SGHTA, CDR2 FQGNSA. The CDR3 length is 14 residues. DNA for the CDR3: TGTGCCAGCAGCTTCCGGGCCGCTACCGGAGGAGCTTTCTTT. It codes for CASSFRAATGGAFF.

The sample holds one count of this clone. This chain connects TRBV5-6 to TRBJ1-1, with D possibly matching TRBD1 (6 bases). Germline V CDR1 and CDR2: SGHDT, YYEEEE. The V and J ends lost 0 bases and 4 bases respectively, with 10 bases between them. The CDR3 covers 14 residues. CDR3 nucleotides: TGTGCCAGCAGCTTGGTCCCGACAGGCACTGAAGCTTTCTTT. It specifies CASSLVPTGTEAFF.